Sequencing of this TCR beta chain was carried out in a study of neoadjuvant anti-PD-1 for oral cavity cancer. Study-wide background: Around day 43, patients without progression received a fourth nivolumab dose before surgery.

Germline trimming cut 4 bases from V and 7 bases from J; bases unmatched to any gene: 9. CDR3 size: 15 residues. Looked up from germline, CDR1 is SGDLS and CDR2 is YYNGEE. Produced via immunoSEQ multiplex PCR; TCRdb's table is partial and in-frame only. The table has almost 6,000 clones, around three fifths seen once. Comment on this clone: Its antigen is currently unknown.

Regarding the study as a whole: Each response group had just a few patients in TCR analyses.

Time point given: after neoadjuvant nivolumab, at surgical resection. The sequencing used tumor tissue, collected after nivolumab (anti-PD-1) treatment. The sequence was collected from a person aged 35-79 years with oral cavity squamous cell carcinoma. The chain combines TRBV9 with TRBJ2-1, with 9 nucleotides matching TRBD2. This CDR3 is CASSPTSGVGNEQFF. CDR3 in DNA: TGTGCCAGCAGCCCGACTAGCGGTGTAGGGAATGAGCAGTTCTTC.